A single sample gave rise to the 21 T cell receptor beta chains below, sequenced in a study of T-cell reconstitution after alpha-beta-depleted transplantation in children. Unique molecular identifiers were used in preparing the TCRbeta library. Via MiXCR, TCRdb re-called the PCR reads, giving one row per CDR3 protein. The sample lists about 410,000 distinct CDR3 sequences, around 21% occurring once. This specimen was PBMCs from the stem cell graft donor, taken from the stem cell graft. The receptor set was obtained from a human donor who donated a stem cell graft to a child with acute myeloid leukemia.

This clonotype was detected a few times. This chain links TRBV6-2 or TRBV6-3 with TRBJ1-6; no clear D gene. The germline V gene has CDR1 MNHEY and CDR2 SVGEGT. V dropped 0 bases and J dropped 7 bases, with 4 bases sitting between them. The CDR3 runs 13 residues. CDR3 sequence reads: CASSYSRNSPLHF. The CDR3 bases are TGTGCCAGCAGTTACTCAAGAAATTCACCCCTCCACTTT.

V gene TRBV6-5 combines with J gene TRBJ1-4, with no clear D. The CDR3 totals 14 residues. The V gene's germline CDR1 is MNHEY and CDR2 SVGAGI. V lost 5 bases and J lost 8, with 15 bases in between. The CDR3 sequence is CASSTRGEEEKLFF. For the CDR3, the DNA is TGTGCCAGCAGTACTCGGGGTGAGGAGGAAAAACTGTTTTTT.

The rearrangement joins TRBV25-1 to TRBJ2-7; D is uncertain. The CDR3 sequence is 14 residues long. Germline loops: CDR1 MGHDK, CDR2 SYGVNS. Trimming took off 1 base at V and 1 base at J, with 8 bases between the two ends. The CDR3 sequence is CASSESELSYEQYF. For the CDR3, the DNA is TGTGCCAGCAGTGAATCCGAGTTATCCTACGAGCAGTACTTC.

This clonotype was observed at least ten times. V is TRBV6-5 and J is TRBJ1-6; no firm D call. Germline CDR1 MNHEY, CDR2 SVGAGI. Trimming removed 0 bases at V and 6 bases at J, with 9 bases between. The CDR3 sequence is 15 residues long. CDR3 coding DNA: TGTGCCAGCAGTTACTCGATACGGACTAATTCACCCCTCCACTTT. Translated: CASSYSIRTNSPLHF.

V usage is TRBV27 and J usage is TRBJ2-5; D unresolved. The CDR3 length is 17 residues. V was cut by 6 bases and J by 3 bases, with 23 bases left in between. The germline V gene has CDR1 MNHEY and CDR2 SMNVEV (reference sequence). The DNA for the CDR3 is TGTGCCAGCAGCCCTACCAATCCTTTCTCCGTAAAAGAGACCCAGTACTTC. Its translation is CASSPTNPFSVKETQYF.

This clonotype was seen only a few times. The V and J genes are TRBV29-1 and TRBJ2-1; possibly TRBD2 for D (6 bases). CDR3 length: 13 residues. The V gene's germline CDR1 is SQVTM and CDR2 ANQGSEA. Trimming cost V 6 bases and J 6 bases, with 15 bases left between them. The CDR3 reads CSVDPWRGNEQFF. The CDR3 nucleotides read TGCAGCGTAGACCCTTGGAGGGGCAATGAGCAGTTCTTC.

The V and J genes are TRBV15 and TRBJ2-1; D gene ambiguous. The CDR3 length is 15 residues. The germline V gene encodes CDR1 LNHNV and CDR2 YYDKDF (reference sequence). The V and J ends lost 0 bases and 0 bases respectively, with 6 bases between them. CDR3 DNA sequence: TGTGCCACCAGCAGAGAGAGGAGCTCCTACAATGAGCAGTTCTTC. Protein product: CATSRERSSYNEQFF.

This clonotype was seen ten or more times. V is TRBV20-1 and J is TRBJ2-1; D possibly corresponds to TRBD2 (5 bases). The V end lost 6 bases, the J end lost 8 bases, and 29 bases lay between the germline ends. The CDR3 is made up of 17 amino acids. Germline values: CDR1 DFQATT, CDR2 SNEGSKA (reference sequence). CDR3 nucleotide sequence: TGCAGTGCCAGCGTCAGCGGAGCCGCCCCAACCCAAGATGAGCAGTTCTTC. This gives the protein CSASVSGAAPTQDEQFF.

The CDR3 loop reads CASTKRGTLANQPQHF. The CDR3 nucleotides read TGTGCCAGCACCAAACGGGGGACACTAGCTAATCAGCCCCAGCATTTT. The chain recombines TRBV28 with TRBJ1-5; possibly TRBD1 for D (6 bases). V was pared by 7 bases and J by 4 bases, with 20 bases between. Germline values: CDR1 MDHEN, CDR2 SYDVKM. This CDR3 comprises 16 residues.

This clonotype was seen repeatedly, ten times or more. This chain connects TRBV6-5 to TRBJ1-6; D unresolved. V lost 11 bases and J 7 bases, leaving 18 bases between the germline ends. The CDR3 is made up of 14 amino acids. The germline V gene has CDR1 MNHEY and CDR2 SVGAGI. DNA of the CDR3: TGTGCCTCCGGGTTGGAGGGCCGGAATTCACCCCTCCACTTT. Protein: CASGLEGRNSPLHF.

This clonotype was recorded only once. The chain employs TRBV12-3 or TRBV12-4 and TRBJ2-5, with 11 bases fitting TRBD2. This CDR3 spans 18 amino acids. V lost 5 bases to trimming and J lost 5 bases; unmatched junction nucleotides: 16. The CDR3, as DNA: TGTGCCAGCAGTCCCGGGACTAGCGGACTAATTTTCCAGGAGACCCAGTACTTC. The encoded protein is CASSPGTSGLIFQETQYF.

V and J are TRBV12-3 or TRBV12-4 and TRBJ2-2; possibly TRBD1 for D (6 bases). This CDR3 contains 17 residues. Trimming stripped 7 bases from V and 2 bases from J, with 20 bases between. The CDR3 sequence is CASIPSSGTPNTGELFF. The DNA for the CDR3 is TGTGCCAGCATCCCCTCATCCGGGACACCCAACACCGGGGAGCTGTTTTTT.

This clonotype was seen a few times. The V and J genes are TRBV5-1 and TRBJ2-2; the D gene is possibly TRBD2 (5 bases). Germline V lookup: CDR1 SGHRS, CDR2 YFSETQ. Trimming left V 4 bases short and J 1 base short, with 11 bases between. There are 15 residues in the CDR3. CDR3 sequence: CASSAVGVNTGELFF. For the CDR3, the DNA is TGCGCCAGCAGCGCGGTCGGGGTGAACACCGGGGAGCTGTTTTTT.

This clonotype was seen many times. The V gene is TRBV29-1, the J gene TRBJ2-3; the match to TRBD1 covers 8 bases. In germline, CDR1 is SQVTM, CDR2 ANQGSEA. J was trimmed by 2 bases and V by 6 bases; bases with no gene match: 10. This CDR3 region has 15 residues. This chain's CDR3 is CSVSRGQGDTDTQYF. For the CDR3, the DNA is TGCAGCGTATCCCGAGGACAGGGAGACACAGATACGCAGTATTTT.

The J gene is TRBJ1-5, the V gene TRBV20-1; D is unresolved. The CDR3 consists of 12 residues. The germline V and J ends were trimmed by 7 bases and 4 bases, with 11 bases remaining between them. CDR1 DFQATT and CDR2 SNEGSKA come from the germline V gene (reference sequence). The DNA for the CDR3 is TGCAGTGGGGGTAGGGCGAATCAGCCCCAGCATTTT. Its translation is CSGGRANQPQHF.

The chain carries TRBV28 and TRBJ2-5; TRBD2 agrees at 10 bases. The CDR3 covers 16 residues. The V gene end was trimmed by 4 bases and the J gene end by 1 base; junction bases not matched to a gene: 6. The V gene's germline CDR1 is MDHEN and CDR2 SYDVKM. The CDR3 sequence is CASSSWTSGTQETQYF. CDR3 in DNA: TGTGCCAGCAGTTCGTGGACTAGCGGAACCCAAGAGACCCAGTACTTC.

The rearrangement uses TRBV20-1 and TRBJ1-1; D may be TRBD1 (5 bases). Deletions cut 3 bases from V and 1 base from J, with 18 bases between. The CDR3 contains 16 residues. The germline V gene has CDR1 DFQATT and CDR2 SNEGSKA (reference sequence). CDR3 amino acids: CSASFITGMRNTEAFF. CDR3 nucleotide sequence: TGCAGTGCTAGTTTTATAACAGGAATGAGGAACACTGAAGCTTTCTTT.

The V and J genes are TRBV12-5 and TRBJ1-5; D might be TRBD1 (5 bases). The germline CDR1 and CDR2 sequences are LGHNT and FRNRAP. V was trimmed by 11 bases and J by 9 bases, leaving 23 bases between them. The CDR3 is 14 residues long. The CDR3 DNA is TGTGCTGCCCCTACCCTCAGGGCCCCACGGCCCCAGCATTTT. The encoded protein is CAAPTLRAPRPQHF.

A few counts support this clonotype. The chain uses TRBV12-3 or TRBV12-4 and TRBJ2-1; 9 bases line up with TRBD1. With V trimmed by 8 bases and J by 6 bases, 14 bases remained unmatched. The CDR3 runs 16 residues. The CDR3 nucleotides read TGTGCCAGCGATTCGCCGGGGGGACAGGGTATCAATGAGCAGTTCTTC. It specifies CASDSPGGQGINEQFF.

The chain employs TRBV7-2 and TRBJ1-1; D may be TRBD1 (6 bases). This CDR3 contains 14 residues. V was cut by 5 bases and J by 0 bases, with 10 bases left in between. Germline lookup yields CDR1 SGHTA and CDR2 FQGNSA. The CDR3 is CASSGGTLNTEAFF. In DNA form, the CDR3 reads TGTGCCAGCAGCGGCGGGACATTGAACACTGAAGCTTTCTTT.

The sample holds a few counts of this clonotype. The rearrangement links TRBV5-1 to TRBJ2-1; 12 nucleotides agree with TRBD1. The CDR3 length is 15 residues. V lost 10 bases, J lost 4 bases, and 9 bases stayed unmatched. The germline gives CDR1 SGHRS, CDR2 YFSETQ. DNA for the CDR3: TGCGCCTCATTGCCGGGACAGGGGGCTTACAATGAGCAGTTCTTC. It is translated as CASLPGQGAYNEQFF.